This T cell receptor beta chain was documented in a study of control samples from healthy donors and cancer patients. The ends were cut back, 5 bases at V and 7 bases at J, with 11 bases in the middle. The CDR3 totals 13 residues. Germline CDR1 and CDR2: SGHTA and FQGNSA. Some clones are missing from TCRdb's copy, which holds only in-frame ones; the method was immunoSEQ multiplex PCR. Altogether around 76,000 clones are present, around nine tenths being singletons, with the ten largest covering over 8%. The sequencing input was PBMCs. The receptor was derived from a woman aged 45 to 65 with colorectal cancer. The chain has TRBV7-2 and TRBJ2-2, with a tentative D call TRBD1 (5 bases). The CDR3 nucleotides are TGTGCCAGCAGCGCCGACAGCCACGGGGAGCTGTTTTTT. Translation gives CASSADSHGELFF.